This T cell receptor (beta chain) was documented in a study of tumor-infiltrating lymphocytes in localized non-small cell lung cancer (dated by TCRdb to the early 2020s). For the wider study: Several histologies were represented in the cohort, which also included both smokers and never-smokers as well as patients whose samples were collected after neoadjuvant chemotherapy. Flow cytometry, multiplex immunofluorescence, RNA-seq, exome sequencing and proteomics were applied to the same patients as TCR sequencing, which was one of several integrated assays. In total, the ICON cohort was made up of over a hundred surgical patients who had localized non-small cell lung cancer and whose tumors were resected. Each patient contributed resected tumor tissue and uninvolved lung tissue from the same patient, described as non-adjacent to the tumor. A total of some 50 patients were included in the paired tumor versus uninvolved lung comparison of immunoSEQ T-cell fraction.

ICON enrollment began in early 2016, and the last patient was enrolled in September 2018. In a subcohort of around 72 patients, fresh tumor and matched uninvolved tissue were collected for in-depth immune analyses, with TCR sequencing among those analyses. No cell sorting was done, and TCR sequencing was instead run on DNA isolated from bulk tissue. General study outcomes and caveats: No difference in TCR-derived T-cell fraction was observed between the flow cytometry-defined immunotypes IM1 (good prognosis) and IM2 (poor prognosis). Assay coverage varied across patients depending on available tissue quantity, so only a subset of the cohort had TCR sequencing. Tumor T-cell fraction from TCR sequencing was not associated with recurrence-free survival (p = 0.61). Because different assays used different pieces of the same tissue, technical variation could not be distinguished from intratumor heterogeneity. Higher T cell infiltration in tumors than in uninvolved lung tissue was supported by TCRbeta sequencing, consistent with immunofluorescence CD3 counts.

In regard to this clone: No antigen is known for it. No much larger clone exists at a distance of one base, and base qualities are not known.

Trimming leaves V shorter by 2 bases and J shorter by 4 bases, with the junction holding 17 bases beyond the gene matches. The CDR3, from cysteine to phenylalanine, totals 18 residues. The entry retains the CDR3 DNA only, 54 bases that are in frame from base 1. TCR sequencing with the immunoSEQ assay provided the T-cell fraction in tumor and uninvolved lung tissue. In the source study's methods: For survival analysis, patients were split into high (upper tertile) and low (lower two tertiles) T-cell fraction groups and compared by log-rank test. A signed-rank test was used to test paired tumor versus uninvolved lung differences in T-cell fraction. TCRdb re-hosts the immuneACCESS table, in-frame sequences only. Its copies lack some clones; in the studies checked, an unresolved V gene accounts for under half of them, and the cause for the rest is not known. Clone size and the V and J calls come from that table; the DNA yielded D and trimming. For this sample the table gives some 10,000 clones, of which roughly 89% were detected only once. The ten largest clonotypes hold roughly 8% of the sample.

Material for sequencing was lung tumor tissue. The origin of this receptor is a human donor with non-small cell lung cancer. The rearrangement combines TRBV5-3 with TRBJ2-5, with TRBD2 identical over 7 junction bases. TRBV5-3 is classed as an ORF, of uncertain function. The nucleotide sequence reads TGTGCCAGAAGCTTTACCAGGCCGACTAGACTAGCTGCAGAGACCCAGTACTTC. The encoded protein is CARSFTRPTRLAAETQYF.